This T cell receptor (beta chain) emerged from a study of cytomegalovirus exposure and HLA in healthy donors. Vbeta (60) and Jbeta (13) primers were used in the PCR. Sequencing used immunoSEQ multiplex PCR; TCRdb keeps in-frame clones, though not all of them. The repertoire has about 94,000 clones, approximately 72% of them found once; the top ten carry about 7%. Broader study findings: The study recorded 160 or so TCR beta chains that were cytomegalovirus-associated. V- and J-gene trimming in TCR beta was tied to a missense DCLRE1C variant by an analysis performed later. Researchers reported from a later analysis that most CMV-associated TCR beta chains appeared HLA-restricted.

Worth noting for this clone: Its antigen is currently unknown.

The clonotype comes from a man aged 35-49 years in good health and CMV-seropositive. Sequencing input: PBMCs.

This CDR3 is CATKGDSNQPQHF. The CDR3 coding sequence is TGTGCCACCAAGGGAGATAGCAATCAGCCCCAGCATTTT. The chain has TRBV27 and TRBJ1-5; no firm D call. CDR1 and CDR2 (germline): MNHEY, SMNVEV (reference sequence). V shed 10 bases and J shed 0 bases, with 10 bases lying between them. The CDR3 totals 13 residues.